This T cell receptor (beta chain) stems from a study of shared clonotypes between healthy human individuals. About 100 million PBMCs per unsorted sample were used for genomic DNA. CDR3 length: 16 residues. Germline V gene sequence: CDR1 MNHNY, CDR2 SVGAGI (reference sequence). Trimming took 2 bases from V and 1 from J; bases not matched to a gene: 6. The table lists this clone with a count of one. The authors sequenced unsorted PBMC DNA on ten immunoSEQ deep assay plates. Libraries were prepared by immunoSEQ multiplex PCR; TCRdb keeps only in-frame clonotypes and omits some of them. The repertoire holds some 500,000 clones, with 70% to 80% as singletons.

Sample: PBMCs. The sequence was obtained from a woman aged 40 to 49 in good health. Some clones in this sample may be carry-over from other donors' samples. This chain links TRBV6-6 with TRBJ1-1; 8 bases match TRBD1. The CDR3 region is CASSYPRTGPNTEAFF. The CDR3 region has the DNA TGTGCCAGCAGTTACCCGAGGACAGGGCCGAACACTGAAGCTTTCTTT.